A selection of T cell receptor beta chains follows, all from one sample in a study of PD-L1 blockade in urothelial cancer. Using immunoSEQ multiplex PCR, the repertoire was profiled, and TCRdb retains in-frame clones only, with some absent. The repertoire holds tens of thousands of clones, with about 90% as singletons. The sample consisted of PBMCs, taken around atezolizumab (anti-PD-L1) treatment. These receptors were taken from a man aged 55 to 70 with urothelial cancer. CDR3s include the opening cysteine and the closing phenylalanine or tryptophan. Fields, in order: J gene, D gene, V gene, CDR3 protein, CDR3 DNA. D genes are given only for firm matches.

TRBJ2-3 | TRBD2 | TRBV30 | CAWESVSGVPAHF | TGTGCCTGGGAGTCCGTTAGCGGGGTACCGGCGCATTTT
TRBJ2-1 | TRBD1 | TRBV27 | CASRRRGQRLNEQFF | TGTGCCAGCAGACGAAGGGGACAGAGGCTCAATGAGCAGTTCTTC
TRBJ2-5 | NA | TRBV5-1 | CASRVTGAETQYF | TGCGCCAGCAGAGTGACAGGTGCAGAGACCCAGTACTTC
TRBJ2-7 | TRBD1 | TRBV28 | CASSHPEDRAYEQYF | TGTGCCAGCAGCCACCCCGAGGACAGGGCCTACGAGCAGTACTTC
TRBJ2-1 | TRBD1 | TRBV27 | CASSFEQGAWNEQFF | TGTGCCAGCAGTTTTGAACAGGGGGCTTGGAATGAGCAGTTCTTC
TRBJ2-3 | NA | TRBV7-9 | CASSSTGTDTQYF | TGTGCCAGCAGCTCGACTGGCACAGATACGCAGTATTTT
TRBJ2-1 | NA | TRBV7-2 | CASSLSFPLDYNEQFF | TGTGCCAGCAGCTTAAGTTTCCCGTTAGACTACAATGAGCAGTTCTTC
TRBJ1-3 | NA | TRBV11-3 | CASSRQRGSSGNTIYF | TGTGCCAGCAGCCGTCAGCGGGGGTCCTCTGGAAACACCATATATTTT
TRBJ2-1 | NA | TRBV5-4 | CASGRDYLYNEQFF | TGTGCCTCGGGCCGAGACTACTTATACAATGAGCAGTTCTTC
TRBJ2-3 | NA | TRBV7-8 | CASSLEVQGGILSSTDTQYF | TGTGCCAGCAGCTTAGAAGTCCAGGGAGGCATTTTATCAAGCACAGATACGCAGTATTTT
TRBJ2-5 | NA | TRBV5-1 | CASSLEIGGPIQETQYF | TGCGCCAGCAGCTTGGAGATAGGGGGACCCATACAAGAGACCCAGTACTTC
TRBJ2-7 | TRBD2 | TRBV30 | CAWAPGGFGEQYF | TGTGCCTGGGCCCCGGGGGGGTTTGGGGAGCAGTACTTC